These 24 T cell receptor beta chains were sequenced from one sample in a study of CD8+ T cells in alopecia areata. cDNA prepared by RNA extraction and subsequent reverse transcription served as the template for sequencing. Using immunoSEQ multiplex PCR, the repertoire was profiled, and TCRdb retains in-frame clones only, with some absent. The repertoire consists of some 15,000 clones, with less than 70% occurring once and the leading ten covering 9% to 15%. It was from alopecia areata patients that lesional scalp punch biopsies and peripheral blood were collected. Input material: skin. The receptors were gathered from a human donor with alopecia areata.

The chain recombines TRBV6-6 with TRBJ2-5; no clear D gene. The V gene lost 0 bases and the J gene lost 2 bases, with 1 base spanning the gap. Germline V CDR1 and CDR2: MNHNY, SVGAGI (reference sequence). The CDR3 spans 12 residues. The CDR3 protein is CASSYSQETQYF. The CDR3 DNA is TGTGCCAGCAGTTACTCACAAGAGACCCAGTACTTC.

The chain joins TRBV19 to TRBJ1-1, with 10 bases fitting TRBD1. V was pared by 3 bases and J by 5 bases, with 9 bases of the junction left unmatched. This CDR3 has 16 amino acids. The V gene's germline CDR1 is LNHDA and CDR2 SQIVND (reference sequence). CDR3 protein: CASSMRWTGGQTEAFF. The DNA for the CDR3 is TGTGCCAGTAGTATGAGGTGGACAGGGGGTCAGACTGAAGCTTTCTTT.

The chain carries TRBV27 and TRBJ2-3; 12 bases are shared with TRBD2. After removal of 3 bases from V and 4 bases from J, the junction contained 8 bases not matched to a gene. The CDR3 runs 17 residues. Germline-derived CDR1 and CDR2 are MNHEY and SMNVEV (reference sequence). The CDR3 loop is CASSFLTSGGRADTQYF. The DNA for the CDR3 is TGTGCCAGCAGTTTCCTGACTAGCGGGGGAAGGGCAGATACGCAGTATTTT.

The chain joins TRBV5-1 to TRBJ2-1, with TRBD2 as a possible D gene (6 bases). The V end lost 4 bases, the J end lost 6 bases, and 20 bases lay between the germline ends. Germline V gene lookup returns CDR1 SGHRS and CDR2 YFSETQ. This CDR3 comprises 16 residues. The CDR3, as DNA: TGCGCCAGCAGCCTACTCGAGCGGGTGGGGGTCAATGAGCAGTTCTTC. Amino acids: CASSLLERVGVNEQFF.

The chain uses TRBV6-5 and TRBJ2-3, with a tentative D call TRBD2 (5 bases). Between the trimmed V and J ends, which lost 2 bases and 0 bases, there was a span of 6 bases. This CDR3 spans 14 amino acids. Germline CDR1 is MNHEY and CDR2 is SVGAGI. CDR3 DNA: TGTGCCAGCAGTTACGGGGAGAGCACAGATACGCAGTATTTT. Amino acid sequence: CASSYGESTDTQYF.

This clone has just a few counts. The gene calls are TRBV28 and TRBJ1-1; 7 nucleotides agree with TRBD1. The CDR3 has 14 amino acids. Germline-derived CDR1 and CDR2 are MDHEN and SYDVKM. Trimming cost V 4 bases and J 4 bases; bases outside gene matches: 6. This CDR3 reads CASSSDRRGTEAFF. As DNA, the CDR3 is TGTGCCAGCAGTTCGGACAGGAGGGGCACTGAAGCTTTCTTT.

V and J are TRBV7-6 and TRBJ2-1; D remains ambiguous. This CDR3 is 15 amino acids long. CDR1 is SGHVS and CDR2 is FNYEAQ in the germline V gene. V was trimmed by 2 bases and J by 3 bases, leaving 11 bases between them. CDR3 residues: CASSLHGTFYNEQFF. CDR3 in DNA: TGTGCCAGCAGCTTACATGGAACTTTCTACAATGAGCAGTTCTTC. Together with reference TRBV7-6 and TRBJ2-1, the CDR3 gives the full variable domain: GAGVSQSPRYKVTKRGQDVALRCDPISGHVSLYWYRQALGQGPEFLTYFNYEAQQDKSGLPNDRFSAERPEGSISTLTIQRTEQRDSAMYRCASSLHGTFYNEQFFGPGTRLTVL.

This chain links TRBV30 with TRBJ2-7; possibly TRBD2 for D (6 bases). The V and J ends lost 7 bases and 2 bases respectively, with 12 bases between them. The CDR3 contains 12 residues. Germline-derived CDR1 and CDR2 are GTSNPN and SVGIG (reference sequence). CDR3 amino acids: CAFRESAYEQYF. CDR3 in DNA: TGTGCCTTTCGGGAGTCTGCCTACGAGCAGTACTTC.

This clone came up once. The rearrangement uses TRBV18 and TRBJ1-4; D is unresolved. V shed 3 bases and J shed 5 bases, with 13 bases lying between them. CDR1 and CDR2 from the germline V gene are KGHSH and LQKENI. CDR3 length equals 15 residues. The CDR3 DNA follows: TGTGCCAGCTCACCTGGGCCAGCTTCGAATGAAAAACTGTTTTTT. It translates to CASSPGPASNEKLFF.

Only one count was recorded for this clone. The CDR3 here is CASSRHFGQGLATNEKLFF. Here the CDR3 DNA reads TGTGCCAGTAGCCGTCACTTCGGACAGGGGCTTGCAACTAATGAAAAACTGTTTTTT. This chain joins TRBV19 and TRBJ1-4; 9 nucleotides align to TRBD1. Per the germline V gene, CDR1 is LNHDA and CDR2 is SQIVND (reference sequence). J lost 0 bases, V lost 6 bases, and 14 bases had no gene match. CDR3 length: 19 amino acids.

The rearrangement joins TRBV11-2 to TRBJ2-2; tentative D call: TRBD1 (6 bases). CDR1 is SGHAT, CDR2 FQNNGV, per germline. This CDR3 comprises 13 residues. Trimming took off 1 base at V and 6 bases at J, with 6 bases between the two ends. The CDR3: CASSLGGPGELFF. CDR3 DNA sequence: TGTGCCAGCAGCTTAGGGGGGCCCGGGGAGCTGTTTTTT.

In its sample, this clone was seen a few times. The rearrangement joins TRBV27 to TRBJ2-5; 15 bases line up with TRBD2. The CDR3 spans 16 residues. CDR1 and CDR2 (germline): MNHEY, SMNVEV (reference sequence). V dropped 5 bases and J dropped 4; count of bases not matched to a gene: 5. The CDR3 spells CASSGGTSGRRETQYF. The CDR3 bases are TGTGCCAGCAGTGGGGGGACTAGCGGGAGGAGAGAGACCCAGTACTTC.

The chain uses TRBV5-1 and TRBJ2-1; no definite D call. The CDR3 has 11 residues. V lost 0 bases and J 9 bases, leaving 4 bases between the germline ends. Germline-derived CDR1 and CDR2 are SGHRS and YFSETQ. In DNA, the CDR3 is TGCGCCAGCAGCTTGGCAGGTGAGCAGTTCTTC. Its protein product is CASSLAGEQFF.

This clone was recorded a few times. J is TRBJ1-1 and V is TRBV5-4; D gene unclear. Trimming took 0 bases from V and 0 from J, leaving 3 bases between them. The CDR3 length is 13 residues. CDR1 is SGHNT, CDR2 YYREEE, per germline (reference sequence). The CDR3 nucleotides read TGTGCCAGCAGCTTGGGACTGAACACTGAAGCTTTCTTT. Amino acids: CASSLGLNTEAFF.

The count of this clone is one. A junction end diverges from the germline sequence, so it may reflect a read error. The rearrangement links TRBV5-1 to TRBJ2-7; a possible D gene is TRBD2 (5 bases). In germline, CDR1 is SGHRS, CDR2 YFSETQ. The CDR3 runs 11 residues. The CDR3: CASSFDYQQYF. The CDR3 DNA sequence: TGCGCCAGCAGCTTCGACTACCAGCAGTACTTC.

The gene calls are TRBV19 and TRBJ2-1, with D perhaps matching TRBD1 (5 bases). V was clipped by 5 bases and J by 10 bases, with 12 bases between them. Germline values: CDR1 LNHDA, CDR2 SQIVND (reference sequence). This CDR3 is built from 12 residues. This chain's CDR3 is CASSLSRTEQFF. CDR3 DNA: TGTGCCAGTAGTCTTAGCAGGACAGAGCAGTTCTTC.

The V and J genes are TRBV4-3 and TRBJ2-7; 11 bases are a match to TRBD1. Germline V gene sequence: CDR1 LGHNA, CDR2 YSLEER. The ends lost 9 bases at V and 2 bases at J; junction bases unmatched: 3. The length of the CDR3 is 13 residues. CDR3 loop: CARSGQGAYEQYF. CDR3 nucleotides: TGCGCCAGGTCGGGACAGGGGGCCTACGAGCAGTACTTC.

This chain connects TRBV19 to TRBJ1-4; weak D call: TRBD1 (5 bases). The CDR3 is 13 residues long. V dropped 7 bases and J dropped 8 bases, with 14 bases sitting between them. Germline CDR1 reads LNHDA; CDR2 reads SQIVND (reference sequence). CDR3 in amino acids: CASKGRGEEKLFF. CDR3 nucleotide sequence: TGTGCCAGTAAGGGGCGGGGAGAAGAAAAACTGTTTTTT.

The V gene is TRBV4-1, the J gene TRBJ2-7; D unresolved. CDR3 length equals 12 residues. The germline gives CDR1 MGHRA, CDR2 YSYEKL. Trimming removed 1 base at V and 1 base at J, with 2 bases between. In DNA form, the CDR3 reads TGCGCCAGCAGCCAAGTTTCCTACGAGCAGTACTTC. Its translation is CASSQVSYEQYF.

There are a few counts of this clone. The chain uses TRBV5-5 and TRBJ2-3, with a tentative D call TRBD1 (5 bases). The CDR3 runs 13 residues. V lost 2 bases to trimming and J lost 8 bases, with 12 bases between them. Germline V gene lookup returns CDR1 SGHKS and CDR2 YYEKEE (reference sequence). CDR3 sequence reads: CASSFDIRVTQYF. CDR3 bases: TGTGCCAGCAGCTTCGACATCAGGGTTACGCAGTATTTT.

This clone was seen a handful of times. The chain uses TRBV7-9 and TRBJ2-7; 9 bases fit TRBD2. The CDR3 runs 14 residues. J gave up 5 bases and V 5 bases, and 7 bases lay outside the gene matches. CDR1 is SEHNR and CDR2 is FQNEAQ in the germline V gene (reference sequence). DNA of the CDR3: TGTGCCAGCAGCCCAAGCGGGGGGAGCGACGAGCAGTACTTC. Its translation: CASSPSGGSDEQYF. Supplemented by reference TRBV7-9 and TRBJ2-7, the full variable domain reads DTGVSQNPRHKITKRGQNVTFRCDPISEHNRLYWYRQTLGQGPEFLTYFQNEAQLEKSRLLSDRFSAERPKGSFSTLEIQRTEQGDSAMYLCASSPSGGSDEQYFGPGTRLTVT.

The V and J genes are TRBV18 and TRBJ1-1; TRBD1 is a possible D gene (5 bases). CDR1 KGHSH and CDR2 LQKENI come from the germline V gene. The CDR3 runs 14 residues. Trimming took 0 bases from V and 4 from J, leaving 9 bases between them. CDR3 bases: TGTGCCAGCTCACCACCGGGGGTTGGCACTGAAGCTTTCTTT. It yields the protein CASSPPGVGTEAFF.

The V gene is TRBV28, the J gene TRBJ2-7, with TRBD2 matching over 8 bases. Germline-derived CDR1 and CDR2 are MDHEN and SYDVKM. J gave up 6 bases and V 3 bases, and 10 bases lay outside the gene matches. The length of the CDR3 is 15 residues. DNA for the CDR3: TGTGCCAGCAGTTTCCCCCTAGCGGGCTCTAGCGAGCAGTACTTC. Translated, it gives CASSFPLAGSSEQYF.

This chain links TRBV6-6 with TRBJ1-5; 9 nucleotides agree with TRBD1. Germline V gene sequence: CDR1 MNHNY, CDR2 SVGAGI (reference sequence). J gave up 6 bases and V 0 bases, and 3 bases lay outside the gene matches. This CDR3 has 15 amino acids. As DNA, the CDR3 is TGTGCCAGCAGTTACTCCGGACAGGGGACTCAGCCCCAGCATTTT. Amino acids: CASSYSGQGTQPQHF.